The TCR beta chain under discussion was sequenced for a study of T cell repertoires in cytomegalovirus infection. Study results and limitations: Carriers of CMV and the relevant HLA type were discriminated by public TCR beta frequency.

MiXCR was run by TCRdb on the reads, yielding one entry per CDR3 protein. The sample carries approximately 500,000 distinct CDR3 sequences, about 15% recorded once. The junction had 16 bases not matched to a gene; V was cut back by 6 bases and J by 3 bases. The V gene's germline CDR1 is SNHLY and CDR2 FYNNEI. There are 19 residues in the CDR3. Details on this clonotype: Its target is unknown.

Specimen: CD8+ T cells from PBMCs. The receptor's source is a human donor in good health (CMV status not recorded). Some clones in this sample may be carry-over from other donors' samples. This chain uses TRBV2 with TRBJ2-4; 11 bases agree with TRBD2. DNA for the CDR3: TGTGCCAGCAGGGGACTAGCGGCCCTTAACGGGGAGGTCAAAAACATTCAGTACTTC. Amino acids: CASRGLAALNGEVKNIQYF.